Described below is a single T cell receptor beta chain sequence and its context. Its specificity is not known. Specified treatment: roughly 20 received Ad26.COV2.S at low or high dose, single or two shots; roughly five received placebo; per-sample allocation not given. Collection of samples fell on day 63 after the first vaccine or placebo injection. These data are taken from a study of Ad26.COV2.S vaccination and SARS-CoV-2 variants. About the research overall: Donor was one of the participants in the Ad26.COV2.S arm of the COV1001 trial.

The CDR3 is 14 amino acids. CDR1 and CDR2 (germline): SEHNR, FQNEAQ (reference sequence). Trimming removed 4 bases from V and 5 bases from J; junction bases left unmatched: 7. Study-level findings and limits: Breadth of non-spike TCRs did not differ between vaccinees and placebo recipients.

Here immunoSEQ multiplex PCR was the method, and the copy in TCRdb shows in-frame clones only, minus some. The sample records about 400,000 clones, about four fifths being singletons. This receptor was taken from a person aged 18-65 years who received the Ad26.COV2.S COVID-19 vaccine or a placebo. The sequencing used peripheral blood, collected in a trial of Ad26.COV2.S vaccine versus placebo. The gene calls are TRBV7-9 and TRBJ1-1; 7 bases are a match to TRBD1. The DNA of the CDR3 is TGTGCCAGCAGCTCGGGACAGCCGGGAACTGAAGCTTTCTTT. It specifies CASSSGQPGTEAFF.